This T cell receptor (beta chain) emerged from a study of blood T cell repertoires in COVID-19. In the original processing: By means of reference gene primer amplification, nucleated cell counts were estimated. TCRdb keeps only in-frame clones here, not all; method: immunoSEQ multiplex PCR. The V and J calls and the clone size are those of that table, but D and trimming were determined from the DNA. Among some 250,000 clones listed, around 85% were seen once. The germline V gene has CDR1 MDHEN and CDR2 SYDVKM. The CDR3 has 16 amino acids. Trimming took off 6 bases at V and 5 bases at J, with 22 bases between the two ends.

Specimen: peripheral blood. The V call is TRBV28, the J call TRBJ1-1; a weak D match, TRBD1 (5 bases). The TCR sequence derives from a woman in her twenties or thirties who had recovered from COVID-19. This chain's CDR3 is CASSLRGGGKGTEAFF. As DNA, the CDR3 is TGTGCCAGCAGCCTCCGAGGAGGCGGGAAGGGGACTGAAGCTTTCTTT. The whole variable domain, remainder taken from reference TRBV28 and TRBJ1-1, is DVKVTQSSRYLVKRTGEKVFLECVQDMDHENMFWYRQDPGLGLRLIYFSYDVKMKEKGDIPEGYSVSREKKERFSLILESASTNQTSMYLCASSLRGGGKGTEAFFGQGTRLTVV.